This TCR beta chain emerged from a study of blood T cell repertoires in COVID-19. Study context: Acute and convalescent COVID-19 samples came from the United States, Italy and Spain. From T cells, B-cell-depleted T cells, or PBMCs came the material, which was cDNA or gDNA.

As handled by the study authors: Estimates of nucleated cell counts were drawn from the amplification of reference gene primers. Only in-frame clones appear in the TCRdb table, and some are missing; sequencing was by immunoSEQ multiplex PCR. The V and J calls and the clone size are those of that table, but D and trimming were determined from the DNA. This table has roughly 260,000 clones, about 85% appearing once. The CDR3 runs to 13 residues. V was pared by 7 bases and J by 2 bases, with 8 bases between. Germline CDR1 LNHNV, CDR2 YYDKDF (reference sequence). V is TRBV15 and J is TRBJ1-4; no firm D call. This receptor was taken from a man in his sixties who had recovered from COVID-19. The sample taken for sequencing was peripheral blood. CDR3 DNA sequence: TGTGCCACCAAACGAGCGACTAATGAAAAACTGTTTTTT. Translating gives CATKRATNEKLFF.